The 18 T cell receptor beta chains below all came from one sample that was sequenced in a study of T cell changes during pregnancy in multiple sclerosis. Assay: immunoSEQ multiplex PCR; the TCRdb copy retains only in-frame clones and omits some. The repertoire includes approximately 30,000 clones, about nine tenths of them detected once, and less than 10% sits in the top ten. The material was CD8+ T cells from peripheral blood mononuclear cells, obtained in the second trimester of pregnancy. Receptor source: a female donor with multiple sclerosis, enrolled in a pregnancy study.

The V call is TRBV9, the J call TRBJ1-2; D gene uncertain. This CDR3 comprises 16 residues. The V and J ends lost 3 bases and 6 bases respectively, with 21 bases between them. CDR1 is SGDLS, CDR2 YYNGEE, per germline. The DNA of the CDR3 is TGTGCCAGCAGCGCCCCATTTGGGCACCCCGGGAATGGCTACACCTTC. This sequence encodes CASSAPFGHPGNGYTF.

V is TRBV29-1 and J is TRBJ2-2, with TRBD1 matching 7 bases. The CDR3 is 13 amino acids. Germline assignment: CDR1 SQVTM and CDR2 ANQGSEA. The junction had 4 bases not matched to a gene; V was cut back by 5 bases and J by 4 bases. CDR3 DNA: TGCAGCGTTCGAGGACAGGCCACCGGGGAGCTGTTTTTT. As protein: CSVRGQATGELFF.

This chain joins TRBV7-2 and TRBJ2-1; 12 nucleotides agree with TRBD2. Germline V lookup: CDR1 SGHTA, CDR2 FQGNSA. The CDR3 totals 15 residues. Unmatched junction bases numbered 12, after V lost 2 bases and J lost 16 bases. The CDR3 nucleotides are TGTGCCAGCAGCTTAATTGTGGCTAGCGGGGGGGAAAAATTCTTC. Translated, it gives CASSLIVASGGEKFF.

This chain joins TRBV5-1 and TRBJ2-7; 8 positions agree with TRBD2. The CDR3 totals 16 residues. V dropped 7 bases and J dropped 0; count of bases not matched to a gene: 12. Germline V gene data show CDR1 as SGHRS and CDR2 as YFSETQ. The CDR3 nucleotides read TGCGCCAGCCGCCGGGGGGGGGAGAGTTACTCCTACGAGCAGTACTTC. Encoded protein: CASRRGGESYSYEQYF.

V and J are TRBV5-4 and TRBJ2-5; weak D call: TRBD1 (6 bases). The CDR3 sequence is 13 residues long. Germline V gene sequence: CDR1 SGHNT, CDR2 YYREEE (reference sequence). The germline V and J ends were trimmed by 2 bases and 4 bases, with 9 bases remaining between them. CDR3 nucleotides: TGTGCCAGCAGCTTTGACAGGTTAGAGACCCAGTACTTC. Translated, it gives CASSFDRLETQYF.

The chain has TRBV2 and TRBJ1-1; 8 nucleotides align to TRBD1. This CDR3 comprises 11 residues. Looked up from germline, CDR1 is SNHLY and CDR2 is FYNNEI. V shed 8 bases and J 8 bases; nucleotides not matched to a gene: 4. This CDR3 is CASGWTGEAFF. CDR3 DNA sequence: TGTGCCAGCGGATGGACAGGGGAAGCTTTCTTT.

The chain links TRBV2 to TRBJ2-3; the D gene is possibly TRBD1 (6 bases). CDR1 is SNHLY and CDR2 is FYNNEI in the germline V gene. This CDR3 comprises 15 residues. The V end was cut by 7 bases, the J end by 2 bases, with 16 bases between. Here the CDR3 reads CASTYGAGVTDTQYF. CDR3 DNA sequence: TGTGCCAGCACCTACGGGGCAGGGGTCACAGATACGCAGTATTTT.

V gene TRBV6-6 combines with J gene TRBJ1-5; 8 bases align to TRBD1. The trim removed 7 bases at V and 0 bases at J, leaving 8 bases unmatched. CDR3 length: 16 residues. Per germline, CDR1 MNHNY and CDR2 SVGAGI (reference sequence). The CDR3 protein is CASTLRTGSSNQPQHF. The DNA of the CDR3 is TGTGCCAGCACCCTTCGGACAGGGTCTAGCAATCAGCCCCAGCATTTT.

This chain uses TRBV9 with TRBJ1-4, with 7 bases fitting TRBD1. The CDR3 consists of 16 residues. The J segment lost 7 bases and the V segment lost 3 bases, leaving 12 bases of the junction unmatched. CDR1 is SGDLS, CDR2 YYNGEE, per germline. CDR3 bases: TGTGCCAGCAGCGGCCGGGACAGCCTTATTGGTGAAAAACTGTTTTTT. Its protein is CASSGRDSLIGEKLFF.

CDR3 sequence reads: CASSEGEGGSEQYF. The CDR3 region has the DNA TGTGCCAGTAGTGAGGGAGAGGGAGGTAGCGAGCAGTACTTC. The chain joins TRBV19 to TRBJ2-7, with D possibly TRBD2 on 6 matching bases. The CDR3 loop spans 14 amino acids. V was pared by 5 bases and J by 6 bases, with 17 bases between. Germline loops: CDR1 LNHDA, CDR2 SQIVND (reference sequence).

The chain uses TRBV6-1 and TRBJ2-3, with D possibly being TRBD2 (6 bases). The CDR3 is 15 residues long. V gave up 3 bases and J gave up 1 base, with 11 bases separating them. Germline lookup yields CDR1 MNHNS and CDR2 SASEGT. This chain's CDR3 is CASSEPPGGTDTQYF. CDR3 nucleotide sequence: TGTGCCAGCAGTGAGCCCCCGGGGGGCACAGATACGCAGTATTTT.

The chain couples TRBV6-5 to TRBJ1-2; weak D call: TRBD1 (6 bases). V lost 5 bases and J lost 4, with 14 bases in between. The CDR3 contains 14 residues. Germline-derived CDR1 and CDR2 are MNHEY and SVGAGI. This CDR3 is CASSGEDSLYGYTF. CDR3 DNA: TGTGCCAGCAGTGGAGAGGACAGCCTCTATGGCTACACCTTC.

This chain uses TRBV30 with TRBJ2-2; 10 bases are shared with TRBD1. The CDR3 consists of 15 residues. Germline V gene data show CDR1 as GTSNPN and CDR2 as SVGIG (reference sequence). The J segment lost 5 bases and the V segment lost 3 bases, leaving 6 bases of the junction unmatched. In nucleotides, the CDR3 is TGTGCCTGGAGCCGGACAGGGGGTTGGACCGGGGAGCTGTTTTTT. Protein sequence: CAWSRTGGWTGELFF.

CDR3 in amino acids: CASSFQSLSSYNEQFF. The CDR3 region has the DNA TGTGCCAGCAGCTTTCAATCTCTGAGCTCCTACAATGAGCAGTTCTTC. The chain uses TRBV7-8 and TRBJ2-1; the D is unclear. The ends were cut back, 3 bases at V and 0 bases at J, with 12 bases in the middle. The germline V gene encodes CDR1 SGHVS and CDR2 FQNEAQ. This CDR3 region has 16 residues.

The V call is TRBV11-1, the J call TRBJ1-2, with 9 positions matching TRBD1. This CDR3 is built from 15 residues. Germline values: CDR1 SGHAT, CDR2 FQDESV (reference sequence). Germline trimming cut 4 bases from V and 2 bases from J; bases unmatched to any gene: 5. The CDR3 protein is CASSSTGGANYGYTF. The CDR3 bases are TGTGCCAGCAGCTCCACAGGGGGCGCCAACTATGGCTACACCTTC. The complete variable domain, with remaining parts taken from reference TRBV11-1 and TRBJ1-2, reads EAEVAQSPRYKITEKSQAVAFWCDPISGHATLYWYRQILGQGPELLVQFQDESVVDDSQLPKDRFSAERLKGVDSTLKIQPAELGDSAMYLCASSSTGGANYGYTFGSGTRLTVV.

This chain connects TRBV9 to TRBJ1-6; possibly TRBD1 for D (5 bases). Deletions cut 0 bases from V and 2 bases from J, with 12 bases between. Germline CDR1 SGDLS, CDR2 YYNGEE. The CDR3 extends over 17 amino acids. CDR3: CASSVDNRLPYNSPLHF. The CDR3 coding sequence is TGTGCCAGCAGCGTAGATAACAGGCTACCCTATAATTCACCCCTCCACTTT.

The V gene is TRBV9, the J gene TRBJ2-3; the D gene is possibly TRBD1 (6 bases). The CDR3 spans 16 residues. Germline values: CDR1 SGDLS, CDR2 YYNGEE. Trimming pared 0 bases from V and 0 bases from J, leaving 11 bases between. CDR3 loop: CASSVGGGWSTDTQYF. The CDR3 DNA follows: TGTGCCAGCAGCGTAGGTGGGGGCTGGAGCACAGATACGCAGTATTTT.

This chain connects TRBV6-1 to TRBJ1-1, with D possibly matching TRBD1 (5 bases). In germline, CDR1 is MNHNS, CDR2 SASEGT. V lost 6 bases, J lost 5 bases, and 19 bases lay in between. The CDR3 has 15 residues. CDR3 in amino acids: CASSPLSGGRTEAFF. The CDR3, as DNA: TGTGCCAGCAGCCCCCTTTCGGGGGGAAGGACTGAAGCTTTCTTT.